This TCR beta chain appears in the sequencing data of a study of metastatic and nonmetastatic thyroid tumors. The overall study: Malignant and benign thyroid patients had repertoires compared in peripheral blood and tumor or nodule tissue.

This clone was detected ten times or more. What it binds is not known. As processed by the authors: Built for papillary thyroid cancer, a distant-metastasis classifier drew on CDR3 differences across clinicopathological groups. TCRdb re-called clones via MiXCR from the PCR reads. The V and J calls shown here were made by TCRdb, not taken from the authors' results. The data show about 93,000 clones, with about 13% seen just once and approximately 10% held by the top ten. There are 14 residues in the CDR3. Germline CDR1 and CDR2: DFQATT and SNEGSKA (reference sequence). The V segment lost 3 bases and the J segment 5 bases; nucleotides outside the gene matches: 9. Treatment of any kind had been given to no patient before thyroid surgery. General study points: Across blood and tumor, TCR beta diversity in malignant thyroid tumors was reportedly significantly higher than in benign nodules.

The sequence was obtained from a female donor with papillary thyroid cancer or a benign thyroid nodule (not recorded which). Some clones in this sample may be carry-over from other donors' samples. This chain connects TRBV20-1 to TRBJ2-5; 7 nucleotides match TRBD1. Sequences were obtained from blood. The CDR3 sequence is CSASKTGSGETQYF. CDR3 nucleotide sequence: TGCAGTGCTAGTAAGACAGGGTCTGGGGAGACCCAGTACTTC.